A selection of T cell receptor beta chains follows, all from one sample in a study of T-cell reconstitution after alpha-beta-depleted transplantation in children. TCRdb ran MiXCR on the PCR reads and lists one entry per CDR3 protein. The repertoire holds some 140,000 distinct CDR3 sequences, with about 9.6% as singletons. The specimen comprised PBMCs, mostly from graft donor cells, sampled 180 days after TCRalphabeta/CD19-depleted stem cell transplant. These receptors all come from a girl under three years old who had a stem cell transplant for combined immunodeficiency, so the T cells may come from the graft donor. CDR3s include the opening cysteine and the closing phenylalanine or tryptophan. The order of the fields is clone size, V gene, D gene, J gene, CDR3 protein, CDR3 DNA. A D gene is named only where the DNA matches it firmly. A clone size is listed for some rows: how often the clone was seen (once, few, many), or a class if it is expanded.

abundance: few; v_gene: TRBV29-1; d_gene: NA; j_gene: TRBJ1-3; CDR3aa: CSVFYPGVGDRASGNTIYF; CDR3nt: TGCAGCGTTTTCTACCCGGGGGTAGGGGATCGCGCCTCTGGAAACACCATATATTTT
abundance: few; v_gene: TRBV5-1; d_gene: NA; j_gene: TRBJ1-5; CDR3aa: CASSLGEGDQPQHF; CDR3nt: TGCGCCAGCAGCTTGGGGGAAGGGGACCAGCCCCAGCATTTT
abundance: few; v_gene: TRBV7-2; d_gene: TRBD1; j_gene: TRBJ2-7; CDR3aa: CASSLAGQAYEQYF; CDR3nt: TGTGCCAGCAGCTTAGCAGGACAGGCCTACGAGCAGTACTTC
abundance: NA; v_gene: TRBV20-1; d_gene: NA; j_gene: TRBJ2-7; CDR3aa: CSAREFTGYYEQYF; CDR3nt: TGCAGTGCTAGAGAGTTTACAGGCTACTACGAGCAGTACTTC
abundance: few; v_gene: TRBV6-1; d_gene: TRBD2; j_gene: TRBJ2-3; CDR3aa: CASSRLAPSTDTQYF; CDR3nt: TGTGCCAGCAGTCGACTAGCGCCTAGCACAGATACGCAGTATTTT
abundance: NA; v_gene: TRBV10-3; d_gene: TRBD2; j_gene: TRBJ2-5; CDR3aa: CAIRAVAGAETQYF; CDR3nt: TGTGCCATCCGCGCGGTAGCGGGGGCAGAGACCCAGTACTTC
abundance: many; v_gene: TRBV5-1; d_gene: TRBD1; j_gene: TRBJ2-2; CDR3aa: CASSSGQLVTGELFF; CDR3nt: TGCGCCAGCAGCTCGGGACAGCTAGTCACCGGGGAGCTGTTTTTT
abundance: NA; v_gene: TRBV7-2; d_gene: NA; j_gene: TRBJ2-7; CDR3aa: CASSLALVGWVYEQYF; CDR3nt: TGTGCCAGCAGCTTAGCGTTAGTGGGGTGGGTCTACGAGCAGTACTTC
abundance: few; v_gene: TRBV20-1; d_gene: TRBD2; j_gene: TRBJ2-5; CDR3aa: CSASSSGGRQETQYF; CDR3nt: TGCAGTGCTTCCTCTAGCGGGGGGCGCCAAGAGACCCAGTACTTC
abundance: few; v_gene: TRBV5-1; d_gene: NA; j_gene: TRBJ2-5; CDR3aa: CASSLWSTQETQYF; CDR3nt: TGCGCCAGCAGCTTATGGAGTACCCAAGAGACCCAGTACTTC
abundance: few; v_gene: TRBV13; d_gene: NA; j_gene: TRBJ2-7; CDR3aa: CASSPGTETYEQYF; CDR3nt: TGTGCCAGCAGCCCAGGGACGGAAACCTACGAGCAGTACTTC
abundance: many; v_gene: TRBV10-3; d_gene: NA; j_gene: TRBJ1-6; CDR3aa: CAISERQAFDNSPLHF; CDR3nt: TGTGCCATCAGTGAGAGGCAGGCCTTCGATAATTCACCCCTCCACTTT
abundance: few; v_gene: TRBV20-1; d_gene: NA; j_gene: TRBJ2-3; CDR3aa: CSASYTTDTQYF; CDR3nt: TGCAGTGCTAGTTACACCACAGATACGCAGTATTTT
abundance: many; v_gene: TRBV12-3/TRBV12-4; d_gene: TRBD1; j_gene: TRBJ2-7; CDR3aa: CASSRTGRYEQYF; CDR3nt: TGTGCCAGCAGCCGGACAGGGCGGTACGAGCAGTACTTC
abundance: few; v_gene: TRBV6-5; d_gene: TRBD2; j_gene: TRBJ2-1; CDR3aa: CASSYRWDYHTNEQFF; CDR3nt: TGTGCCAGCAGTTACCGGTGGGACTACCATACGAATGAGCAGTTCTTC
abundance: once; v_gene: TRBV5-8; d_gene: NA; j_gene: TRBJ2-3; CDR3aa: CASSLVKRKSSTDTQYF; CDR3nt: TGTGCCAGCAGCTTGGTCAAGCGGAAGTCTAGCACAGATACGCAGTATTTT
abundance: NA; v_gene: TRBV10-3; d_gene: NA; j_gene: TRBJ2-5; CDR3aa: CAIRTAQETQYF; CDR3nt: TGTGCCATCAGGACAGCACAAGAGACCCAGTACTTC
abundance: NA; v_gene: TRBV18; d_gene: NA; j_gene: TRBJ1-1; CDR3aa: CASSPSRGHIEAFF; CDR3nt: TGTGCCAGCTCACCAAGTAGGGGACACATTGAAGCTTTCTTT
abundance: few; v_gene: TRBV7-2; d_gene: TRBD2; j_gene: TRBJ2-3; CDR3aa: CASSLVASGGDTQYF; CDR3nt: TGTGCCAGCAGCTTAGTGGCTAGCGGGGGAGATACGCAGTATTTT
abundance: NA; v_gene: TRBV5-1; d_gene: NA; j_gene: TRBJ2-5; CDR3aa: CASSLSGNEKTQYF; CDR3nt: TGCGCCAGCAGCTTGTCCGGGAACGAAAAGACCCAGTACTTC
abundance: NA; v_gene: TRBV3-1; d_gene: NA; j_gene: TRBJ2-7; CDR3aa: CASSADSLVYEQYF; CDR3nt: TGTGCCAGCAGCGCGGACAGCCTAGTTTACGAGCAGTACTTC
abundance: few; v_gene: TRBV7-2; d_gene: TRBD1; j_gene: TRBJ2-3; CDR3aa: CASSLDRGRADTQYF; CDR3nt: TGTGCCAGCAGCTTAGACAGGGGGCGCGCAGATACGCAGTATTTT
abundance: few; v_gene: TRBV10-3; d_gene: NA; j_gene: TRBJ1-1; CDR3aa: CAIGGRVTEAFF; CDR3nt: TGTGCCATAGGGGGGCGCGTCACTGAAGCTTTCTTT
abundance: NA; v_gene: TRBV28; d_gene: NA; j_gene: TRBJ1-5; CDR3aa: CASSLTNQPQHF; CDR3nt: TGTGCCAGCAGTTTAACTAATCAGCCCCAGCATTTT
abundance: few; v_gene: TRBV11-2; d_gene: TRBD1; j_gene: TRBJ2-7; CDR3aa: CASSTDRGTYEQYF; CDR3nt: TGTGCCAGCAGCACGGACAGGGGGACCTACGAGCAGTACTTC
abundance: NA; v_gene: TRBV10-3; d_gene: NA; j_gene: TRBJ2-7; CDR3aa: CAISNPGQSYEQYF; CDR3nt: TGTGCCATCAGTAACCCGGGACAATCCTACGAGCAGTACTTC
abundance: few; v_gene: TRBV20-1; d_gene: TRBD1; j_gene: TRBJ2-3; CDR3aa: CSASGTGYTDTQYF; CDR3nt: TGCAGTGCTTCCGGGACAGGCTACACAGATACGCAGTATTTT